This T cell receptor beta chain was recovered during a study of T-cell reconstitution after alpha-beta-depleted transplantation in children. The CDR3 sequence is 14 residues long. Germline values: CDR1 SGHRS, CDR2 YFSETQ. V lost 0 bases and J lost 5; bases outside the gene matches: 3. Unique molecular identifiers featured in how the TCRbeta library was prepared. TCRdb reprocessed the PCR reads with MiXCR, giving one entry per CDR3 protein. Of about 420,000 distinct CDR3 sequences in the sample, under 13% were seen once. This chain joins TRBV5-1 and TRBJ2-7, with TRBD2 matching over 9 bases. The receptor was derived from a human donor who donated a stem cell graft to a child with acute myeloid leukemia. Sequenced material: PBMCs from the stem cell graft donor, taken from the stem cell graft. The CDR3 DNA reads TGCGCCAGCAGCTTGGGAAGCGGGAGGAACGAGCAGTACTTC. It is translated as CASSLGSGRNEQYF.